These T cell receptor beta chains were read from a single sample in a study of cytomegalovirus exposure and HLA in healthy donors. TCRdb's table, derived via immunoSEQ multiplex PCR, lists solely in-frame clones and lacks some. Of approximately 140,000 clones in the sample, approximately 84% are singletons; the top ten hold approximately 1.5%. Sequencing used PBMCs. Receptors originate from a woman aged 25-40 years in good health and CMV-seronegative. Each CDR3 is given with its conserved first and last residue. The order of the fields is V gene, clone size, J gene, D gene, CDR3 DNA, CDR3 protein. The D gene is left open where the match is weak. The size entry is marked missing in some rows and otherwise reads once, few, many or a size class.

TRBV7-9	.	TRBJ1-1	.	TGTGCCAGCAGTCCCCAGGTCATGAACACTGAAGCTTTCTTT	CASSPQVMNTEAFF
TRBV7-6	.	TRBJ2-7	TRBD1	TGTGCCAGCAGCTTAGGAGACCGGGACAGGGGGCTTGTGCAGTACTTC	CASSLGDRDRGLVQYF
TRBV10-3	.	TRBJ1-2	TRBD1	TGTGCCATCAGTGAGGGACAGGGCCGTGGCTACACCTTC	CAISEGQGRGYTF
TRBV18	.	TRBJ2-7	TRBD2	TGTGCCAGCTCACCAAATTATAGCGGGGGGGCCGGACACGAGCAGTACTTC	CASSPNYSGGAGHEQYF
TRBV18	once	TRBJ1-5	.	TGTGCCAGCTCACTCACAGGGTTCAATCAGCCCCAGCATTTT	CASSLTGFNQPQHF
TRBV9	.	TRBJ2-2	.	TGTGCCAGCAGCGTAGGACAGCCCACCGGGGAGCTGTTTTTT	CASSVGQPTGELFF
TRBV5-1	.	TRBJ2-5	TRBD2	TGCGCCAGCAGCTTCGGGGGGGCAGGCCAGGAGACCCAGTACTTC	CASSFGGAGQETQYF
TRBV30	.	TRBJ1-6	.	TGTGCCTGGAGTGTACCACGGTCTAATTCACCCCTCCACTTT	CAWSVPRSNSPLHF
TRBV19	.	TRBJ1-3	.	TGTGCCAGCTCCGACATCTCTGGAAACACCATATATTTT	CASSDISGNTIYF
TRBV29-1	.	TRBJ1-1	.	TGCAGCGTCACGACCCCAGGAGCTTTCTTT	CSVTTPGAFF
TRBV30	few	TRBJ2-7	.	TGTGCCTGGAAAGGACACCTCTACGAGCAGTACTTC	CAWKGHLYEQYF
TRBV7-3	many	TRBJ2-1	TRBD2	TGTGCCAGCAGCTATCTAGCGGGGGGGCTCAATGAGCAGTTCTTC	CASSYLAGGLNEQFF
TRBV19	.	TRBJ1-3	.	TGTGCCACCAAGGGGCCTGGAAACACCATATATTTT	CATKGPGNTIYF
TRBV6-1	.	TRBJ1-2	TRBD1	TGTGCCAGCAGGGAAGGGGACAGGGGGTACTTTAATGGCTACACCTTC	CASREGDRGYFNGYTF
TRBV7-2	.	TRBJ2-5	.	TGTGCCAGCAGCCCCGGGGTCTCCCGACAAGAGACCCAGTACTTC	CASSPGVSRQETQYF
TRBV11-2	once	TRBJ2-7	.	TGTGCCAGCAGCTCGAAGGGGGACTCCTACGAGCAGTACTTC	CASSSKGDSYEQYF
TRBV6-5	.	TRBJ2-1	TRBD2	TGTGCCAGCAGGTCCACTAGCGGGGGGTTCTGGGAGCAGTTCTTC	CASRSTSGGFWEQFF
TRBV2	.	TRBJ1-1	.	TGTGCCAGCAATACGTACGGGACATTGAACACTGAAGCTTTCTTT	CASNTYGTLNTEAFF
TRBV5-8	.	TRBJ2-3	TRBD1	TGTGCCAGCAGCCATCGGACAGGGGTAGATACGCAGTATTTT	CASSHRTGVDTQYF
TRBV7-9	.	TRBJ1-2	.	TGTGCCAGCAGCTTAGTCTATGGGGCCGGGGGTGGCTACACCTTC	CASSLVYGAGGGYTF
TRBV5-1	.	TRBJ2-7	.	TGCGCCAGCAGCGTGGACAGTATCTACGAGCAGTACTTC	CASSVDSIYEQYF
TRBV4-3	.	TRBJ2-7	.	TGCGCCAGCAGCCAAGTTCTAACAGGTACCTACGAGCAGTACTTC	CASSQVLTGTYEQYF
TRBV2	.	TRBJ2-3	.	TGTGCCAGCAGGTCGACTATTGCAGATACGCAGTATTTT	CASRSTIADTQYF
TRBV4-1	.	TRBJ1-1	.	TGCGCCAGCAGCCAAGAGCCCGGGGGTAACACTGAAGCTTTCTTT	CASSQEPGGNTEAFF
TRBV4-1	.	TRBJ1-1	.	TGCGCCAGCAGCCATGGGGAGTTGAGGACTGAAGCTTTCTTT	CASSHGELRTEAFF
TRBV28	.	TRBJ2-7	.	TGTGCCAGCAGTGTCAGGATCCTATACGAGCAGTACTTC	CASSVRILYEQYF
TRBV5-1	.	TRBJ1-1	.	TGCGCCAGCCAGAGGGACGGACAGTTAAACACTGAAGCTTTCTTT	CASQRDGQLNTEAFF
TRBV6-5	.	TRBJ2-7	.	TGTGCCAGCAGTCCCGGGGGGCATCACGAGCAGTACTTC	CASSPGGHHEQYF
TRBV28	few	TRBJ2-4	TRBD1	TGTGCCAGCAGTTTCCCCGACAGGGGGAAAAACATTCAGTACTTC	CASSFPDRGKNIQYF
TRBV6-1	.	TRBJ1-2	.	TGTGCCAGCAGTGAAGGAGGAGGTTATGGCTACACCTTC	CASSEGGGYGYTF
TRBV4-2	once	TRBJ1-4	.	TGTGCCAGCAGCCATTCGGGTGATAGCGTAAAACTGTTTTTT	CASSHSGDSVKLFF
TRBV21-1	medium-sized	TRBJ2-2	.	TGTGCCAGCAGCAAACTAGCGGGGGCGAACACCGGGGAGCTGTTTTTT	CASSKLAGANTGELFF
TRBV2	once	TRBJ1-2	TRBD1	TGTGCCAGCAGTATAACGGGACAGAGGGGGGAAGGCTATGGCTACACCTTC	CASSITGQRGEGYGYTF
TRBV23-1	.	TRBJ1-5	.	TGCGCCAGCCCCTATTCCCACACGCAAACGGGGAGCAATCAGCCCCAGCATTTT	CASPYSHTQTGSNQPQHF
TRBV29-1	.	TRBJ1-2	.	TGCAGCGTCGAACGGCAGGGGTTCTATGGCTACACCTTC	CSVERQGFYGYTF
TRBV14	.	TRBJ2-7	.	TGTGCCAGCAGCCCGGGACATTGGCCCTACGAGCAGTACTTC	CASSPGHWPYEQYF
TRBV9	.	TRBJ2-7	TRBD2	TGTGCCAGCAGTCCCGGACTAGCGGGGGTTAGCTCCTACGAGCAGTACTTC	CASSPGLAGVSSYEQYF
TRBV7-9	.	TRBJ1-4	TRBD1	TGTGCCAGCAGCCTCGACAGGGGGCAGCGGGAAAAACTGTTTTTT	CASSLDRGQREKLFF
TRBV2	.	TRBJ1-1	TRBD1	TGTGCCAGCAGTGAAAAAGGGACAGGGATCACTGAAGCTTTCTTT	CASSEKGTGITEAFF
TRBV14	.	TRBJ1-1	TRBD1	TGTGCCAGCAGAAACAGGGGCTCGAACACTGAAGCTTTCTTT	CASRNRGSNTEAFF
TRBV14	.	TRBJ2-5	.	TGTGCCAGCAGCCAAGCAGGGGTTAACCAAGAGACCCAGTACTTC	CASSQAGVNQETQYF
TRBV28	.	TRBJ1-3	.	TGTGCCAGCAGTTCGTCGTCTCTTGCTGGAAACACCATATATTTT	CASSSSSLAGNTIYF
TRBV7-6	.	TRBJ1-5	TRBD1	TGTGCCAGCAGCGTCACAGGGGGTGGTCAGCCCCAGCATTTT	CASSVTGGGQPQHF